The next 11 T cell receptor beta chains were all read from a single sample in a study of chemoradiotherapy in HPV16-positive cancers. Method: immunoSEQ multiplex PCR; TCRdb's copy keeps in-frame clones and lacks some. The sample records approximately 9,000 clones, roughly 91% being singletons. This sample comprised blood, obtained from a patient who underwent chemoradiotherapy. These receptor sequences come from a human donor with HPV-associated anogenital cancer.

The chain is built from TRBV2 and TRBJ1-2; no clear D. CDR3 length equals 11 residues. Germline V gives CDR1 SNHLY, CDR2 FYNNEI. V shed 8 bases and J shed 4 bases, with 8 bases lying between them. The CDR3 bases are TGTGCCAGCGGGCTTGTCTATGGCTACACCTTC. Translated, it gives CASGLVYGYTF.

Only one count was recorded for this clone. The chain couples TRBV7-6 to TRBJ2-7, with D perhaps matching TRBD1 or TRBD2 (6 bases each). V was shortened by 5 bases and J by 5 bases, with 16 bases between the two germline ends. The CDR3 spans 14 residues. Germline V gene data show CDR1 as SGHVS and CDR2 as FNYEAQ. The CDR3 DNA is TGTGCCAGCAGCCCGGGGATCGGGGGCAACGAGCAGTACTTC. Translating gives CASSPGIGGNEQYF. The variable domain in full, completed from reference TRBV7-6 and TRBJ2-7, reads GAGVSQSPRYKVTKRGQDVALRCDPISGHVSLYWYRQALGQGPEFLTYFNYEAQQDKSGLPNDRFSAERPEGSISTLTIQRTEQRDSAMYRCASSPGIGGNEQYFGPGTRLTVT.

V usage is TRBV11-2 and J usage is TRBJ2-5, with 8 bases that match TRBD2. CDR1 is SGHAT, CDR2 FQNNGV, per germline. V trimming: 1 base; J trimming: 7 bases; junction bases outside the gene matches: 11. The CDR3 covers 16 residues. CDR3 sequence reads: CASSLGASGSHSTQYF. CDR3 coding DNA: TGTGCCAGCAGCTTAGGGGCTAGCGGGTCCCACTCGACCCAGTACTTC.

The chain recombines TRBV21-1 with TRBJ2-1; the table assigns TRBD1, which was not confirmed against the DNA. TRBV21-1 is assigned pseudogene status. The CDR3 spans 15 residues. In DNA form, the CDR3 reads TGTGCCAGCTGGGCGGGGCTGCGGCCAGGGGGGGAGCAGTTCTTC. Protein sequence: CASWAGLRPGGEQFF.

This chain connects TRBV11-2 to TRBJ1-5; no firm D call. The V and J ends lost 6 bases and 1 base respectively, with 10 bases between them. Germline-derived CDR1 and CDR2 are SGHAT and FQNNGV. CDR3 size: 14 residues. The CDR3 spells CASSQGLSNQPQHF. The CDR3 DNA reads as TGTGCCAGCAGTCAAGGACTGAGCAATCAGCCCCAGCATTTT.

The genes are TRBV6-6 and TRBJ1-4; tentatively, D is TRBD1 (6 bases). Per germline, CDR1 MNHNY and CDR2 SVGAGI (reference sequence). Trimming removed 2 bases from V and 7 bases from J, with 14 bases in between. The CDR3 contains 15 residues. CDR3 sequence reads: CASSYLQQGGEKLFF. DNA for the CDR3: TGTGCCAGCAGTTACCTACAACAGGGCGGTGAAAAACTGTTTTTT.

V gene TRBV30 combines with J gene TRBJ2-1; 7 bases map to TRBD2. The germline CDR1 and CDR2 sequences are GTSNPN and SVGIG (reference sequence). The CDR3 contains 15 residues. Losses at the gene ends were 3 bases for V and 3 bases for J; bases not matched to a gene: 8. This CDR3 is CAWRVPRGGYNEQFF. The DNA for the CDR3 is TGTGCCTGGAGGGTCCCCCGCGGGGGCTACAATGAGCAGTTCTTC.

This rearrangement joins TRBV6-5 to TRBJ2-3; D is possibly TRBD1 or TRBD2 (5 bases each). The germline V gene has CDR1 MNHEY and CDR2 SVGAGI. V lost 2 bases, J lost 2 bases, and 11 bases lay in between. This CDR3 region has 15 residues. CDR3 DNA sequence: TGTGCCAGCAGTTACCGAGGGGTGCTCACAGATACGCAGTATTTT. Its protein product is CASSYRGVLTDTQYF.

CDR3 amino acids: CASSLRYQETQYF. In DNA, the CDR3 is TGTGCCAGCAGTTTAAGGTACCAAGAGACCCAGTACTTC. The chain has TRBV27 and TRBJ2-5; D gene unclear. The germline gives CDR1 MNHEY, CDR2 SMNVEV (reference sequence). The CDR3 is made up of 13 amino acids. Trimming stripped 2 bases from V and 0 bases from J, with 4 bases between.

In the case of this clone: Within the sample, other DNA sequences also encode this same CDR3. This chain links TRBV2 with TRBJ1-5; D unclear. Germline V gene sequence: CDR1 SNHLY, CDR2 FYNNEI. V lost 2 bases and J lost 0, with 5 bases in between. The CDR3 is made up of 14 amino acids. The CDR3: CASSEINSNQPQHF. In nucleotides, the CDR3 is TGTGCCAGCAGTGAAATCAATAGCAATCAGCCCCAGCATTTT.

This clone was picked up one time. The J gene is TRBJ2-1, the V gene TRBV25-1; tentatively, D is TRBD2 (6 bases). CDR3 length: 16 amino acids. Per the germline V gene, CDR1 is MGHDK and CDR2 is SYGVNS. Trimming pared 0 bases from V and 5 bases from J, leaving 14 bases between. The CDR3, as DNA: TGTGCCAGCAGTGAATATAACGGGGACTTGCACAATGAGCAGTTCTTC. Protein sequence: CASSEYNGDLHNEQFF.